Given below is one T cell receptor (beta chain) in context. This sample is drawn from a study of blood T cells in healthy people across ages. The CDR3 consists of 15 residues. V was shortened by 2 bases and J by 7 bases, with 18 bases between the two germline ends. The germline CDR1 and CDR2 sequences are SGHAT and FQNNGV. The authors ran a second PCR of about 6 to 11 cycles using a sample-barcoded 5' primer and a J-beta primer mix. Each CDR3 protein gets one entry after TCRdb re-called the 5' RACE reads with MiXCR. The data show around 1,500,000 distinct CDR3 sequences, approximately 28% seen once. Sequencing input: blood. The sequence was obtained from a woman aged 25 to 39 in good health. The chain couples TRBV11-2 to TRBJ2-7, with D unclear. DNA for the CDR3: TGTGCCAGCAGCTTAAATCGGGCGACTTTGAATGAGCAGTACTTC. It encodes CASSLNRATLNEQYF.